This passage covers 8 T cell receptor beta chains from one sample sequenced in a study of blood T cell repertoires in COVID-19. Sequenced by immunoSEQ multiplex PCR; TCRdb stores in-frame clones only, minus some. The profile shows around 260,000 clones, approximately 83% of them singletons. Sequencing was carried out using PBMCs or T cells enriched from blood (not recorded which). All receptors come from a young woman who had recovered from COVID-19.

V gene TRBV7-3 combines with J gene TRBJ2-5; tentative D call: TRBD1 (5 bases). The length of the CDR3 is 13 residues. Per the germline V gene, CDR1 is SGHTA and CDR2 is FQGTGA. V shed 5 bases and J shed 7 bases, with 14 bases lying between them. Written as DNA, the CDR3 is TGTGCCAGCAGCGTAGATAGGGGTCGGACCCAGTACTTC. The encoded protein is CASSVDRGRTQYF.

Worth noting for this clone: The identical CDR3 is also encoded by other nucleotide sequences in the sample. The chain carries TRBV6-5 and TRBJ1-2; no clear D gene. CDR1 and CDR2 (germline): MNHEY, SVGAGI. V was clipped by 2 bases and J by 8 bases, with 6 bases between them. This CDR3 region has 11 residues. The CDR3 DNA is TGTGCCAGCAGTTACAGAGGCGGCTACACCTTC. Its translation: CASSYRGGYTF.

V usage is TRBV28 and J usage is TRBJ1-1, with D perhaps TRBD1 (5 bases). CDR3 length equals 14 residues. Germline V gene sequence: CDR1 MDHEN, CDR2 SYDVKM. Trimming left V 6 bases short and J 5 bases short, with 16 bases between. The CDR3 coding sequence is TGTGCCAGCAGCAATCAGGGTGGAAAAACTGAAGCTTTCTTT. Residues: CASSNQGGKTEAFF. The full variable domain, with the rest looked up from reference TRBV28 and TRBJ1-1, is DVKVTQSSRYLVKRTGEKVFLECVQDMDHENMFWYRQDPGLGLRLIYFSYDVKMKEKGDIPEGYSVSREKKERFSLILESASTNQTSMYLCASSNQGGKTEAFFGQGTRLTVV.

In nucleotides, the CDR3 is TGTGCCAGCAGCCAAGGACTAGCGGGAGTATATAATGAGCAGTTCTTC. Residues: CASSQGLAGVYNEQFF. The chain carries TRBV3-1 (or the pseudogene TRBV3-2) and TRBJ2-1; TRBD2 matches at 12 bases. The CDR3 contains 16 residues. Looked up from germline, CDR1 is LGHDT and CDR2 is YNNKEL (reference sequence). After removal of 1 base from V and 7 bases from J, the junction contained 5 bases not matched to a gene.

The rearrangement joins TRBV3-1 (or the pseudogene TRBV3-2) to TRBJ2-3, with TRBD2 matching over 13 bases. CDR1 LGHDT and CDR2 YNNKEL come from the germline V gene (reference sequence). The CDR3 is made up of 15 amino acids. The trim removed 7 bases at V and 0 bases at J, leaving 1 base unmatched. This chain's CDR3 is CASTTSGGSTDTQYF. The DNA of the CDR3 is TGTGCCAGCACGACTAGCGGGGGGAGCACAGATACGCAGTATTTT.

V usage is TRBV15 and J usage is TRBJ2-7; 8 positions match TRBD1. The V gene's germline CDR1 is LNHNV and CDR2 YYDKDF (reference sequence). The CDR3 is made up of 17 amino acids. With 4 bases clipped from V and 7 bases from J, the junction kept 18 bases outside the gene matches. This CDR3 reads CATSKLLGGQAGGEQYF. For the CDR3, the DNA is TGTGCCACCAGCAAACTTTTGGGGGGACAGGCCGGAGGGGAGCAGTACTTC.

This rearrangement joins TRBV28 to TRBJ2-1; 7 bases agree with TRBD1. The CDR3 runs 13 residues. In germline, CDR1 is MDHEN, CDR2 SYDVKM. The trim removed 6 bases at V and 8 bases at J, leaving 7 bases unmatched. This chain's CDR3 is CASSVDRAHEQFF. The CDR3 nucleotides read TGTGCCAGCAGCGTAGACAGGGCCCATGAGCAGTTCTTC.

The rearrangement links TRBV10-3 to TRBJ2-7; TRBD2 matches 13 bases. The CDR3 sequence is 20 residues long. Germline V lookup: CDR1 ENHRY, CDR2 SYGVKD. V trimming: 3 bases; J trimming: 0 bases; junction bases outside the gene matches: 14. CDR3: CAISDLGGTSGISASYEQYF. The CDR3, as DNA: TGTGCCATCAGTGATCTGGGGGGGACTAGCGGGATCTCCGCCTCCTACGAGCAGTACTTC.